The rows below give T cell receptor beta chains drawn from one sample of a study of response to subunit inactivated influenza vaccine. Each CDR3 protein gets one entry after TCRdb re-called the RT-PCR reads with MiXCR. This sample has more than 700,000 distinct CDR3 sequences, with approximately 21% found just once. Sequencing was performed on PBMCs from blood, taken about 5 days after vaccination. These receptor sequences come from a man aged 50-59 years who received an inactivated influenza vaccine. CDR3s include the opening cysteine and the closing phenylalanine or tryptophan. Each record gives: D gene, J gene, V gene, clone size, CDR3 DNA, CDR3 protein. A D gene is named only where the DNA matches it firmly. Some rows have no size entry. The others give once, few or many, or a class for an expanded clone.

D: TRBD1
J: TRBJ2-7
V: TRBV7-2
size: .
DNA: TGTGCCAGCAGCTTACGGCCCCCGGGACAGGGGAAAGAGGAGCAGTACTTC
CDR3: CASSLRPPGQGKEEQYF

D: .
J: TRBJ2-3
V: TRBV4-2
size: many
DNA: TGTGCCAGCAGCCAACCGACTGCAAGCACAGATACGCAGTATTTT
CDR3: CASSQPTASTDTQYF

D: TRBD1
J: TRBJ1-1
V: TRBV12-3/TRBV12-4
size: medium-sized
DNA: TGTGCCAGCAGCTTGGGACAGGGGAACACTGAAGCTTTCTTT
CDR3: CASSLGQGNTEAFF

D: TRBD2
J: TRBJ2-1
V: TRBV18
size: .
DNA: TGTGCCAGCTCACCACAAGGACTAGCGGGAGTGGGTAATGAGCAGTTCTTC
CDR3: CASSPQGLAGVGNEQFF

D: .
J: TRBJ1-2
V: TRBV12-3/TRBV12-4
size: few
DNA: TGTGCCAGCAGTTTCTTCCGGGTCGGGGGCTACACCTTC
CDR3: CASSFFRVGGYTF

D: .
J: TRBJ2-2
V: TRBV9
size: few
DNA: TGTGCCAGCAGCGTATTCCAGGGGAACACCGGGGAGCTGTTTTTT
CDR3: CASSVFQGNTGELFF

D: .
J: TRBJ1-1
V: TRBV20-1
size: .
DNA: TGCAGTGTCCCCTCCCCCATGAACACTGAAGCTTTCTTT
CDR3: CSVPSPMNTEAFF

D: .
J: TRBJ1-1
V: TRBV5-1
size: few
DNA: TGCGCCAGCAGCAGCTCAGGGGCCGGAGCTTTCTTT
CDR3: CASSSSGAGAFF

D: TRBD1
J: TRBJ2-5
V: TRBV15
size: few
DNA: TGTGCCACCAGCCCCCGGACAGGGGCCGAGACCCAGTACTTC
CDR3: CATSPRTGAETQYF

D: .
J: TRBJ2-1
V: TRBV6-5
size: .
DNA: TGTGCCAGCAGTTTCTTTGACGGGGCCGCGGATGAGCAGTTCTTC
CDR3: CASSFFDGAADEQFF

D: .
J: TRBJ1-5
V: TRBV15
size: .
DNA: TGTGCCACCAGCTTGGGCTCCAGTAGCAATCAGCCCCAGCATTTT
CDR3: CATSLGSSSNQPQHF

D: .
J: TRBJ1-2
V: TRBV18
size: many
DNA: TGTGCCAGCTCACCACGAATAGACAGGAGAGCTAACTATGGCTACACCTTC
CDR3: CASSPRIDRRANYGYTF

D: TRBD1
J: TRBJ1-6
V: TRBV12-3/TRBV12-4
size: .
DNA: TGTGCCAGCAGTCCAGCGGGACAGGGGTATTCACCCCTCCACTTT
CDR3: CASSPAGQGYSPLHF

D: .
J: TRBJ2-7
V: TRBV5-1
size: .
DNA: TGCGCCAGCAGGGGGGCAGGGTGGGCCTACGAGCAGTACTTC
CDR3: CASRGAGWAYEQYF

D: .
J: TRBJ1-6
V: TRBV27
size: .
DNA: TGTGCCAGCAGGATGACCGGTGATTTGGGGTCACCCCTCCACTTT
CDR3: CASRMTGDLGSPLHF

D: .
J: TRBJ2-2
V: TRBV11-2
size: .
DNA: TGTGCCAGCACCCGACAGACCGTGGGGTCCGGGGAGCTGTTTTTT
CDR3: CASTRQTVGSGELFF

D: .
J: TRBJ2-3
V: TRBV5-1
size: many
DNA: TGCGCCAGCAGCCTAGGACCGGCGGCAGATACGCAGTATTTT
CDR3: CASSLGPAADTQYF

D: .
J: TRBJ2-1
V: TRBV24-1
size: few
DNA: TGTGCCACCAGTGACGGTGGCGGAGCTTTTAGGTTCTTC
CDR3: CATSDGGGAFRFF

D: TRBD2
J: TRBJ2-7
V: TRBV4-2
size: .
DNA: TGTGCCAGCAGCCAGCGCGAAACCGGGACTAGCGGGGGTTACGAGCAGTACTTC
CDR3: CASSQRETGTSGGYEQYF

D: TRBD2
J: TRBJ2-1
V: TRBV11-2
size: few
DNA: TGTGCCAGCAGCGATCTTCGGGAGGGGCAGTTCTTC
CDR3: CASSDLREGQFF

D: TRBD1
J: TRBJ1-3
V: TRBV6-1
size: .
DNA: TGTGCCAGCATTGAGACAGGGAGGACTGGAAACACCATATATTTT
CDR3: CASIETGRTGNTIYF

D: .
J: TRBJ2-1
V: TRBV20-1
size: few
DNA: TGCAGTGCTAGAGATTTCCGACTACCGGGAAACAATGAGCAGTTCTTC
CDR3: CSARDFRLPGNNEQFF

D: TRBD2
J: TRBJ2-1
V: TRBV20-1
size: .
DNA: TGCAGTGCTAGACCTCTGATGGGGGGGTACAATGAGCAGTTCTTC
CDR3: CSARPLMGGYNEQFF

D: .
J: TRBJ1-5
V: TRBV20-1
size: .
DNA: TGCAGTGCTTCCGGGACTCAAATTACTCCCTATTATAGCAATCAGCCCCAGCATTTT
CDR3: CSASGTQITPYYSNQPQHF

D: .
J: TRBJ1-5
V: TRBV6-2/TRBV6-3
size: .
DNA: TGTGCCAGCAGTTACTCACCCCGTCAGAGGCCCTCCAATCAGCCCCAGCATTTT
CDR3: CASSYSPRQRPSNQPQHF

D: TRBD1
J: TRBJ1-2
V: TRBV28
size: .
DNA: TGTGCCAGCAGTCCAGGGGGCAATCGGGACTATGGCTACACCTTC
CDR3: CASSPGGNRDYGYTF

D: .
J: TRBJ1-2
V: TRBV29-1
size: many
DNA: TGCAGCGTGTCTCCCGTTTCGGGGGCTGGCTATGGCTACACCTTC
CDR3: CSVSPVSGAGYGYTF

D: .
J: TRBJ2-7
V: TRBV3-1
size: few
DNA: TGTGCCAGCAGCCAAGAGGTTACAGGTCGGCAGTACTTC
CDR3: CASSQEVTGRQYF

D: TRBD2
J: TRBJ2-7
V: TRBV12-3/TRBV12-4
size: many
DNA: TGTGCCAGCAGGTTAAGGGCGGGGGGCATAGATGAGCAGTACTTC
CDR3: CASRLRAGGIDEQYF

D: TRBD1
J: TRBJ2-3
V: TRBV4-1
size: few
DNA: TGCGCCAGCAGCCAAGTGGACAGGGGGGGAGATACGCAGTATTTT
CDR3: CASSQVDRGGDTQYF

D: .
J: TRBJ2-1
V: TRBV7-3
size: .
DNA: TGTGCCAGCAGCTTATTCGCGGACTACAATGAGCAGTTCTTC
CDR3: CASSLFADYNEQFF

D: .
J: TRBJ2-3
V: TRBV29-1
size: .
DNA: TGCAGCGTTGATAGGGGACCTAGCACAGATACGCAGTATTTT
CDR3: CSVDRGPSTDTQYF

D: TRBD2
J: TRBJ2-3
V: TRBV4-3
size: few
DNA: TGCGCCAGCAGCCAAGCCGCTAGCGGGAGTGCCCCAGATACGCAGTATTTT
CDR3: CASSQAASGSAPDTQYF

D: .
J: TRBJ1-5
V: TRBV30
size: few
DNA: TGTGCCTGGAGTGTGTCACGGAATCAGCCCCAGCATTTT
CDR3: CAWSVSRNQPQHF

D: .
J: TRBJ2-5
V: TRBV12-3/TRBV12-4
size: .
DNA: TGTGCCAGCAGTTTACGACGGGACACAAAGACCCAGTACTTC
CDR3: CASSLRRDTKTQYF